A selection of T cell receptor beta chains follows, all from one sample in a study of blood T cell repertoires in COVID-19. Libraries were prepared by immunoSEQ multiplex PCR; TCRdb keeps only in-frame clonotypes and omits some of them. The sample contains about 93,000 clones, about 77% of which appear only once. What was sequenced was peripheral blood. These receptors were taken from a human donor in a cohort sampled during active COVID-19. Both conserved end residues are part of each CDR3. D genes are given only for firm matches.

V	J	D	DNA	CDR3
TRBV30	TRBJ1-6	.	TGTGCCTGGAGCCAATATAATTCACCCCTCCACTTT	CAWSQYNSPLHF
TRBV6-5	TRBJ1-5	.	TGTGCCAGCAGTCGGCAGGGCAATCAGCCCCAGCATTTT	CASSRQGNQPQHF
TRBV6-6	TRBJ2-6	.	TGTGCCAGCAGCCGAGGGAGAACCGGGTTCTCTGGGGCCAACGTCCTGACTTTC	CASSRGRTGFSGANVLTF
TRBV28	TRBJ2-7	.	TGTGCCAGCAAAAACCTGGGGCAGGGAAAATACGAGCAGTACTTC	CASKNLGQGKYEQYF
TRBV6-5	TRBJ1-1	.	TGTGCCAGCAGTTGGGCAGGGCGGACTGAAGCTTTCTTT	CASSWAGRTEAFF
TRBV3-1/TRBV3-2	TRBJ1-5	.	TGTGCCAGCAGCCAAGATTCGAGGGTAAGTCAGCCCCAGCATTTT	CASSQDSRVSQPQHF
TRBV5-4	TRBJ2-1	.	TGTGCCAGCAGCTTGGGGGGGGTTTCCTACAATGAGCAGTTCTTC	CASSLGGVSYNEQFF
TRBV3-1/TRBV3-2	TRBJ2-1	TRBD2	TGTGCCAGCAGCCAAGAAAGCGGGATAGCCCGGGAGCAGTTCTTC	CASSQESGIAREQFF
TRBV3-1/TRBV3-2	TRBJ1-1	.	TGTGCCAGCAGCCTGGGGCAAGTGAACACTGAAGCTTTCTTT	CASSLGQVNTEAFF
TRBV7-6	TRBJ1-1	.	TGTGCCAGCAGCTCCGACAGGAACACTGAAGCTTTCTTT	CASSSDRNTEAFF